This entry lists 12 T cell receptor beta chains sequenced from one sample in a study of blood T cell repertoires in COVID-19. Profiling relied on immunoSEQ multiplex PCR, and the TCRdb table lists in-frame clones only, not all of them. This sample has roughly 100,000 clones; 84% occur once, and the top ten carry approximately 26%. Material for sequencing was peripheral blood. All receptors come from a man between 60 and 75 years old with acute or convalescent COVID-19.

This clone was picked up one time. This rearrangement joins TRBV5-8 to TRBJ1-3; a possible D gene is TRBD1 (5 bases). The CDR3 is made up of 14 amino acids. Germline V gives CDR1 SGHTS, CDR2 YDEGEE. With 5 bases removed from V and 4 bases from J, the gap between germline ends came to 13 bases. CDR3 in DNA: TGTGCCAGCAGAAGGGGCCTCTTCGGAAACACCATATATTTT. Translation: CASRRGLFGNTIYF.

V usage is TRBV19 and J usage is TRBJ2-2; D perhaps matches TRBD2 (6 bases). CDR1 and CDR2 (germline): LNHDA, SQIVND (reference sequence). V dropped 5 bases and J dropped 10 bases, with 26 bases sitting between them. The CDR3 length is 17 residues. CDR3 protein: CASSRRGGGVSGEELFF. The CDR3 coding sequence is TGTGCCAGTAGTCGTAGGGGCGGAGGGGTTAGTGGTGAGGAGCTGTTTTTT.

The chain recombines TRBV19 with TRBJ1-1; D gene unclear. Trimming cost V 3 bases and J 6 bases, with 14 bases left between them. CDR1 LNHDA and CDR2 SQIVND come from the germline V gene (reference sequence). The CDR3 is 14 amino acids. CDR3 sequence reads: CASSMAVRDAEAFF. DNA of the CDR3: TGTGCCAGTAGTATGGCAGTCCGGGATGCTGAAGCTTTCTTT.

This clone was counted only a few times. J is TRBJ2-5 and V is TRBV24-1; D might be TRBD1 (6 bases). This CDR3 is 15 amino acids long. Trimming took 5 bases from V and 4 from J, leaving 16 bases between them. CDR1 and CDR2 (germline): KGHDR, SFDVKD. In DNA, the CDR3 is TGTGCCACCAGTGCCCACAGGGATGCCACAGAGACCCAGTACTTC. Its translation: CATSAHRDATETQYF.

The V call is TRBV11-2, the J call TRBJ2-3, with 7 positions matching TRBD1. The CDR3 runs to 13 residues. The V gene's germline CDR1 is SGHAT and CDR2 FQNNGV. Trimming cost V 7 bases and J 2 bases; bases outside gene matches: 3. The chain's CDR3 is CASNRGVTDTQYF. CDR3 nucleotides: TGTGCCAGCAACAGGGGTGTCACAGATACGCAGTATTTT.

The genes are TRBV28 and TRBJ1-2, with 7 bases identical to TRBD1. The ends lost 8 bases at V and 3 bases at J; junction bases unmatched: 3. In germline, CDR1 is MDHEN, CDR2 SYDVKM. The CDR3 spans 12 residues. The CDR3 coding sequence is TGTGCCAGCTGGGACAGATACTATGGCTACACCTTC. Translating gives CASWDRYYGYTF.

This clone was counted a few times. This chain connects TRBV9 to TRBJ2-7; unclear D gene. V was pared by 3 bases and J by 2 bases, with 12 bases between. Germline CDR1 SGDLS, CDR2 YYNGEE. CDR3 size: 14 residues. The CDR3 nucleotides are TGTGCCAGCAGCGCGGGTTTTGGTGCCTACGAGCAGTACTTC. It encodes CASSAGFGAYEQYF.

The rearrangement uses TRBV7-9 and TRBJ2-5; D might be TRBD2 (6 bases). V shed 2 bases and J shed 5 bases, with 12 bases lying between them. This CDR3 contains 14 residues. Looked up from germline, CDR1 is SEHNR and CDR2 is FQNEAQ (reference sequence). This CDR3 is CASSLTGSGETQYF. The CDR3 bases are TGTGCCAGCAGCTTAACCGGGAGTGGGGAGACCCAGTACTTC.

This clone was counted ten times or more. The chain carries TRBV6-5 and TRBJ1-1; a weak D match, TRBD1 (6 bases). The V and J ends lost 0 bases and 9 bases respectively, with 17 bases between them. The CDR3 spans 15 residues. The germline V gene has CDR1 MNHEY and CDR2 SVGAGI. The CDR3 DNA follows: TGTGCCAGCAGTTACTCGTTGGGTCAGGGGTTAAAAGCTTTCTTT. Translating it yields CASSYSLGQGLKAFF.

V is TRBV11-3 and J is TRBJ2-5; 14 bases are a match to TRBD2. CDR3 size: 19 residues. The V segment lost 0 bases and the J segment 2 bases; nucleotides outside the gene matches: 8. CDR1 and CDR2 (germline): SGHNT, YENEEA. CDR3 loop: CASSLDQGLAGARQETQYF. The CDR3 DNA reads as TGTGCCAGCAGCTTAGATCAGGGACTAGCGGGAGCTCGGCAAGAGACCCAGTACTTC.

This chain uses TRBV5-6 with TRBJ2-1; D may be TRBD2 (5 bases). Germline CDR1 is SGHDT and CDR2 is YYEEEE. The CDR3 has 18 residues. V lost 3 bases, J lost 0 bases, and 19 bases lay in between. CDR3: CASSWKFGSAGSYNEQFF. Written as DNA, the CDR3 is TGTGCCAGCAGCTGGAAGTTTGGTAGCGCGGGCTCCTACAATGAGCAGTTCTTC. The variable domain in full, with the rest retrieved from reference TRBV5-6 and TRBJ2-1, is DAGVTQSPTHLIKTRGQQVTLRCSPKSGHDTVSWYQQALGQGPQFIFQYYEEEERQRGNFPDRFSGHQFPNYSSELNVNALLLGDSALYLCASSWKFGSAGSYNEQFFGPGTRLTVL.

This chain links TRBV7-8 with TRBJ1-5, with D possibly TRBD1 on 6 matching bases. Germline CDR1 is SGHVS and CDR2 is FQNEAQ. V lost 5 bases and J lost 5, with 10 bases in between. This CDR3 comprises 13 residues. For the CDR3, the DNA is TGTGCCAGCAGCCAGGACAGCGATCAGCCCCAGCATTTT. Protein sequence: CASSQDSDQPQHF.